Each of the 5 T cell receptor beta chains below was sequenced from the same sample in a study of T cells in tumors after PD-1 blockade. TCRdb's copy holds only in-frame clones and misses some; the assay was immunoSEQ multiplex PCR. The sample records 20,000 to 25,000 clones, around four fifths being singletons. Here the sequenced sample was PBMCs, taken before anti-PD-1 treatment. These receptors all stem from a human donor with basal cell carcinoma.

The chain recombines TRBV19 with TRBJ1-1; the match to TRBD1 covers 10 bases. V shed 2 bases, J shed 10 bases, and the junction held 10 bases outside the gene matches. The CDR3 spans 15 residues. Germline CDR1 is LNHDA and CDR2 is SQIVND (reference sequence). CDR3 in DNA: TGTGCCAGTAGTATACGGGGGACAGGGGAACTGCGAGCTTTCTTT. This codes for CASSIRGTGELRAFF.

This clone has a handful of counts. The chain joins TRBV28 to TRBJ1-5; no clear D gene. Germline loops: CDR1 MDHEN, CDR2 SYDVKM. The CDR3 is made up of 13 amino acids. The V end lost 3 bases, the J end lost 5 bases, and 8 bases lay between the germline ends. In nucleotides, the CDR3 is TGTGCCAGCAGTTTGCCCGGGGATCAGCCCCAGCATTTT. Protein sequence: CASSLPGDQPQHF.

This chain connects TRBV29-1 to TRBJ2-6; unclear D gene. Trimming left V 4 bases short and J 1 base short, with 5 bases between. The CDR3 covers 13 residues. The germline gives CDR1 SQVTM, CDR2 ANQGSEA. The CDR3 spells CSVVESGANVLTF. CDR3 bases: TGCAGCGTTGTTGAGTCTGGGGCCAACGTCCTGACTTTC.

The chain combines TRBV10-3 with TRBJ2-1; the match to TRBD2 covers 8 bases. Germline V gene lookup returns CDR1 ENHRY and CDR2 SYGVKD. The CDR3 runs 16 residues. The V gene end was trimmed by 10 bases and the J gene end by 9 bases; junction bases not matched to a gene: 20. The CDR3 bases are TGTGCCAGCTGGGTCGGAACGGGACTAGGACGCGGTGAGCAGTTCTTC. Residues: CASWVGTGLGRGEQFF.

This clone has only one observation. J is TRBJ2-5 and V is TRBV7-9; 8 bases agree with TRBD1. The ends lost 1 base at V and 5 bases at J; junction bases unmatched: 12. CDR3 length: 17 amino acids. CDR1 and CDR2 from the germline V gene are SEHNR and FQNEAQ (reference sequence). The CDR3 bases are TGTGCCAGCAGCTTAGGAGAGGACAGGGTTCTCGGGGAGACCCAGTACTTC. Translation gives CASSLGEDRVLGETQYF.